This TCR beta chain was recorded in a study of monozygotic twins with inflammatory bowel disease. As concerns this clonotype: Its antigen is unidentified.

General study findings and limits: Relative clonotype sharing with others was diminished in IBD patients versus healthy twins, particularly with disease activity. A distinction between different T cell subtypes was not possible.

From its re-call of the 5' RACE reads, TCRdb lists each CDR3 protein once, without DNA. With 170,000 or so distinct CDR3 sequences in the sample, the ten largest clones hold just under 7.5%. The CDR3 runs 15 residues. CDR1 is SEHNR, CDR2 FQNEAQ, per germline (reference sequence). The chain recombines TRBV7-9 with TRBJ1-2; TCRdb's D gene call, TRBD1, goes unchecked for lack of DNA. The specimen sequenced was blood. The clonotype originates from a human donor with ulcerative colitis or Crohn's disease, or a healthy co-twin of an affected twin (not recorded which). CDR3 amino acids: CASSDRDRGHYGYTF.